The present T cell receptor beta chain was sequenced within a study of regulatory T cells in long-lasting Graves disease (dated by TCRdb to the early 2020s). A note on the overall study: In the newly diagnosed Graves' disease group, patients had been taking antithyroid drugs for less than 3 months. Patients with persistent Graves' disease were compared with patients with newly diagnosed Graves' disease using TCR sequencing and RNA sequencing of peripheral blood. A total of around 35 samples underwent TCR sequencing, from roughly 13 patients with persistent Graves' disease and around 20 patients with newly diagnosed Graves' disease. The study was conducted in China and was registered as a clinical trial.

What this sample's time point label stands for: newly diagnosed GD, antithyroid drugs for less than 3 months. For both TCR sequencing and RNA sequencing, RNA was extracted from PBMCs in TRIzol. Graves' disease was diagnosed according to American Thyroid Association guidelines. Recruitment of patients was carried out at an endocrinology department in Xi'an, China. From each patient, about 9.7 milliliters of peripheral blood was collected into an EDTA anticoagulant tube. Ficoll Paque Plus density gradient separation was used to isolate PBMCs, and no further T cell sorting was performed. An Agilent 2100 Bioanalyzer and agarose gel were used to check RNA quality, and a NanoDrop 2000 was used to measure RNA concentration. Receptor amplification or capture employed multiplex PCR. Sequencing was performed on an Illumina HiSeq 4000. CDR3 regions were amplified by Arm-PCR with iRepertoire HTBI primers to construct TCR beta libraries. Before sequencing, the PCR products underwent gel purification. The published analysis was carried out like this. Across samples, 60 to 75 TRBV and 13 to 15 TRBJ segments were identified and used for gene usage analysis of CDR3 amino acid clonotypes. COPE and FqMerger were used to merge the filtered high-quality paired reads into contigs. BLAST was used to align contigs to IMGT TRBV, TRBD and TRBJ reference genes, with CDR3 defined following IMGT. Any clonotype with a frequency above 0.1% was classified as a highly expanded clone. Repertoire diversity was measured by Shannon entropy, and V-J evenness by the Gini coefficient. Public clonotypes were defined as clonotypes shared by more than one individual. TCRdb redid the processing of the public reads, applying fastp at Q25 and MiXCR, and retained in-frame beta chains. Every entry covers one CDR3 protein and lists the most common genes and DNA from its rows. TCRdb, rather than the study authors, made the V and J calls. The sample records 550,000 to 700,000 distinct CDR3 sequences, roughly 16% of which are singletons. The ten largest clones take up approximately 12% of the sample.

Results the study describes overall, beyond this receptor: Sequencing and analysis were limited to the TCR beta chain. Lower TCR Shannon entropy and fewer highly expanded clones were observed in persistent Graves' disease patients than in newly diagnosed patients, which suggested clonal expansion. The small sample size was acknowledged by the authors as a limitation that may reduce accuracy. More public clonotypes were shared among persistent patients (2,741) than among newly diagnosed patients (roughly 960). TRBV28, TRBJ1-2 and TRBJ2-5 were preferentially used in persistent disease, while TRBV20-1 and TRBJ2-1 were favored in newly diagnosed disease. The study examined only peripheral blood because the primary lesion, thyroid tissue, could not be accessed.

V is pared back by 4 bases and J by 3 bases, with 15 bases lying between the germline termini. Spanning cysteine to phenylalanine, the CDR3 consists of 15 amino acids. Just the 45-base CDR3 DNA is kept, in frame starting at base 1. The germline V gene (reference sequence) gives CDR1 as DFQATT and CDR2 as SNEGSKA. This clonotype turned up a few times. What antigen it recognizes has not been identified. Base-call qualities are not available, and no considerably larger clone is one nucleotide away. This sample also belongs to another study, concerning T cells in Graves' hyperthyroidism and ophthalmopathy. Drawing on the second study: Stable Graves' hyperthyroidism was defined as the absence of progression to ophthalmopathy over 18 months of follow-up. Hyperthyroidism patients were newly diagnosed, had a disease duration of under 2 months, and were aged 18 to 65 years. Patients with uncontrolled infections, other autoimmune diseases, pregnancy or lactation were excluded. Diagnoses relied on clinical symptoms, serum thyroxine and TRAb, thyroid ultrasound and orbital computed tomography. The first round of RT-PCR for the TCR CDR3 was performed with the HTBI primer set and the Qiagen OneStep RT-PCR kit. Most expanded thyroid clonotypes (frequency above 0.001) were also detected in blood, a finding suggesting that blood repertoires may reflect thyroid immune responses. A 13 V-J signature model separated ophthalmopathy from stable hyperthyroidism, with about 88% sensitivity and 81% to 82% specificity in cross-validation and 80%/75% in testing. In validation, the model predicted progression to ophthalmopathy with approximately 70% sensitivity and about 73% specificity, a median of 6.5 months before onset. TCR V-J signatures able to tell the groups apart were searched for in a discovery cohort of 100 patients, of whom around 42 had Graves' ophthalmopathy and 55 to 60 had stable Graves' hyperthyroidism. Whether ophthalmopathy could be predicted prospectively was tested in an independent validation cohort made up of about 20 hyperthyroidism patients plus 17 patients who later progressed to ophthalmopathy. For training and testing, the 100 or so patients in the discovery cohort were randomly divided in a 7:3 ratio. In about six Graves' hyperthyroidism patients, the study also compared T-cell repertoires from thyroid tissue with T-cell repertoires from blood. Following sampling, methimazole starting at 30 mg daily was given to hyperthyroidism patients, and high-dose intravenous methylprednisolone was given to ophthalmopathy patients. A second multiplex PCR round built the libraries, followed by size selection and purification. Sequencing of the libraries was done on an Illumina HiSeq2000 using paired-end 100 bp reads. SOAPnuke was used to process the raw data, throwing out any read that contained adapters or uncalled bases, had a mean Phred below 15, or lacked an exact constant-primer or identifier match. COPE v1.2.5 was used to merge the high-quality paired reads, and each unique nucleotide sequence was defined as a clonotype. Clonotypes were aligned to IMGT TRBV, TRBD and TRBJ reference segments using MiTCR v1.1. The analysis included only V-J combinations with a frequency above 0.0001, which together covered around 99% of the repertoires. A TCS score was defined as the ratio between F50 (clonal expansion) and ExV (chaos), using BLOSUM62-based TCRdist between CDR3 peptides within each V-J. Welch's t-statistics and random forest reduced roughly 530 V-J features to roughly 13, which were used in a naive Bayes classifier (R e1071). Sample size was not statistically predetermined, and blinding of investigators to group allocation was not performed. According to the paper, TCR Vbeta CDR3 sequencing was carried out on 135 peripheral blood samples, which came from 40 to 45 ophthalmopathy, 75 to 80 hyperthyroidism and approximately 17 progressor patients.

The sequenced sample was peripheral blood mononuclear cells (PBMCs), obtained at new diagnosis, from a patient treated with antithyroid drugs. The sequence was obtained from a man younger than 35 with Graves disease. Donor details come from another sample of the same person, matched by shared clones. Here the chain combines TRBV20-1 and TRBJ2-2, with the D segment possibly TRBD1 or TRBD2, each aligning over 6 bases. The CDR3 reads CSANTGAPDTGELFF. The sequenced DNA is TGCAGTGCTAATACGGGGGCGCCGGACACCGGGGAGCTGTTTTTT.